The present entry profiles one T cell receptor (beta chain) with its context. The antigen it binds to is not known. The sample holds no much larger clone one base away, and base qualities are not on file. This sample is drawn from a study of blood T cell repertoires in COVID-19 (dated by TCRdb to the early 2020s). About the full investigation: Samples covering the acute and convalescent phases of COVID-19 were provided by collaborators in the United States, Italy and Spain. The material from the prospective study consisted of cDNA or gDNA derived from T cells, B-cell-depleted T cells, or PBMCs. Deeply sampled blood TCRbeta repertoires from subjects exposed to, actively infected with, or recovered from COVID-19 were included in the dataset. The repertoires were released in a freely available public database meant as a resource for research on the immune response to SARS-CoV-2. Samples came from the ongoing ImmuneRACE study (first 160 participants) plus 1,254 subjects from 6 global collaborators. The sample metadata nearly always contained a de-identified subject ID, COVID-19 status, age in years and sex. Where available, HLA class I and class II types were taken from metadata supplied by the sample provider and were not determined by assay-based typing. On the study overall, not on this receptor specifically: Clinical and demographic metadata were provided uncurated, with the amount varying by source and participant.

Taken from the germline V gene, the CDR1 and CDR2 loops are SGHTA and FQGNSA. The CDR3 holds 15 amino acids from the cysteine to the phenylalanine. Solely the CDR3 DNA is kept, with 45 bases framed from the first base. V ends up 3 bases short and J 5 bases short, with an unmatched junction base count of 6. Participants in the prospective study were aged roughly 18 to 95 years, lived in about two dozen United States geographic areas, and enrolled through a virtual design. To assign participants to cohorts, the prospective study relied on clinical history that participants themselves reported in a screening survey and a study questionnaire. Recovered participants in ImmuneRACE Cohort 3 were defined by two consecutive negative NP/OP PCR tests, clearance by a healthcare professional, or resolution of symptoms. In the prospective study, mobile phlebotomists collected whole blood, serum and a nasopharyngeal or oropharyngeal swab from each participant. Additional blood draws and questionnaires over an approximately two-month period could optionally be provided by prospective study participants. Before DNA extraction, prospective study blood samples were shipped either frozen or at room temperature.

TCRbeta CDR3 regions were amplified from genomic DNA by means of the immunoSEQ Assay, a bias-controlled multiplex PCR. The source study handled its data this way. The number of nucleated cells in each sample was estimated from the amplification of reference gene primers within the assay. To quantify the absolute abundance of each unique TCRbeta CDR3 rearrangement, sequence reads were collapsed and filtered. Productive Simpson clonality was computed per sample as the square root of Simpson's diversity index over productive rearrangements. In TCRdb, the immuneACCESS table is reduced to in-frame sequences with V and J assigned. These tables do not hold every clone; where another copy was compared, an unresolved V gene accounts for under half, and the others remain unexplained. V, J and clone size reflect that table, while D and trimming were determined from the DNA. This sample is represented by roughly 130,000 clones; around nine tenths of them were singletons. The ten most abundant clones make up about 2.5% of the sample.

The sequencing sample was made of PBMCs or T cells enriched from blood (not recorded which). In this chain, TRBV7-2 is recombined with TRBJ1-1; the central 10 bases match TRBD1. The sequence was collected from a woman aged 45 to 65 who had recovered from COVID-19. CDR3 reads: CASSLAGTGVTEAFF. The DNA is TGTGCCAGCAGCTTGGCCGGGACAGGGGTTACTGAAGCTTTCTTT.